One sample yielded the 21 T cell receptor beta chains listed below, sequenced in a study of graft-versus-host responses after intestinal transplantation. Roughly 200,000 CFSE-labeled responder cells were plated with roughly 200,000 irradiated, violet-dye-labeled stimulator cells. The method was immunoSEQ multiplex PCR; TCRdb's version includes in-frame clones alone and lacks a portion of them. Altogether about 21,000 clones are present, 30% to 40% being singletons, with the ten largest covering approximately 9.6%. Material: alloreactive CD8+ T cells from a mixed lymphocyte reaction culture, obtained before intestinal transplant. Subset defined: CFSE-low proliferating T cells sorted from approximately 6-day pre-transplant mixed lymphocyte reaction (GvH or HvG direction). The source is a human patient who received an intestinal transplant.

This clone has just a few counts. The chain carries TRBV7-9 and TRBJ2-7, with 7 bases aligning to TRBD2. The V segment lost 5 bases and the J segment 6 bases; nucleotides outside the gene matches: 16. From germline, CDR1 is SEHNR and CDR2 FQNEAQ (reference sequence). This CDR3 comprises 16 residues. For the CDR3, the DNA is TGTGCCAGCAGCCCCGATACTAGCGCCCGGAGGCTCGAGCAGTACTTC. It is translated as CASSPDTSARRLEQYF. Full variable domain (missing parts from reference TRBV7-9 and TRBJ2-7): DTGVSQNPRHKITKRGQNVTFRCDPISEHNRLYWYRQTLGQGPEFLTYFQNEAQLEKSRLLSDRFSAERPKGSFSTLEIQRTEQGDSAMYLCASSPDTSARRLEQYFGPGTRLTVT.

This clone was counted a few times. V and J are TRBV6-6 and TRBJ1-6, with 9 bases identical to TRBD1. Trimming at V came to 5 bases and at J to 9 bases, leaving 8 bases not matched to a gene. Germline V CDR1 and CDR2: MNHNY, SVGAGI (reference sequence). The CDR3 length is 15 residues. This CDR3 reads CASSLGTGSSSPLHF. CDR3 in DNA: TGTGCCAGCAGTCTCGGGACAGGGTCGAGTTCACCCCTCCACTTT.

This sequence joins TRBV6-5 and TRBJ2-1; 9 nucleotides line up with TRBD1. Trimming removed 7 bases from V and 3 bases from J; junction bases left unmatched: 4. This CDR3 region has 14 residues. CDR1 is MNHEY and CDR2 is SVGAGI in the germline V gene. The CDR3 DNA follows: TGTGCCAGCACTCCGGGACAGGGCTACAATGAGCAGTTCTTC. It codes for CASTPGQGYNEQFF.

The V and J genes are TRBV5-4 and TRBJ2-7, with 9 bases identical to TRBD1. Trimming at V came to 0 bases and at J to 2 bases, leaving 6 bases not matched to a gene. Germline V lookup: CDR1 SGHNT, CDR2 YYREEE (reference sequence). The CDR3 consists of 16 residues. The CDR3 DNA follows: TGTGCCAGCAGCTTGGGTAGGACAGGGGTAACCTACGAGCAGTACTTC. Its protein product is CASSLGRTGVTYEQYF.

This clone was seen a few times. The chain uses TRBV4-1 and TRBJ2-3, with D possibly being TRBD2 (5 bases). This CDR3 spans 13 amino acids. From germline, CDR1 is MGHRA and CDR2 YSYEKL. Trimming cost V 4 bases and J 6 bases, with 11 bases left between them. The CDR3 loop reads CASSLRGDDTQYF. CDR3 DNA sequence: TGCGCCAGCAGCCTCCGGGGTGACGATACGCAGTATTTT.

The CDR3 region has the DNA TGTGCCAGCAGCTCGACAGGATACGAGCAGTACTTC. This sequence encodes CASSSTGYEQYF. The V call is TRBV11-3, the J call TRBJ2-7, with a weak D call TRBD1 (6 bases). Germline assignment: CDR1 SGHNT and CDR2 YENEEA. V gave up 4 bases and J gave up 4 bases, with 8 bases separating them. CDR3 length: 12 amino acids.

This clone was counted a few times. V is TRBV27 and J is TRBJ1-2, with TRBD1 as a possible D gene (5 bases). Between the trimmed V and J ends, which lost 2 bases and 4 bases, there was a span of 14 bases. The CDR3 runs to 15 residues. Germline CDR1 is MNHEY and CDR2 is SMNVEV (reference sequence). The CDR3 sequence is CASSLAAGWGYGYTF. Here the CDR3 DNA reads TGTGCCAGCAGTTTAGCCGCAGGGTGGGGCTATGGCTACACCTTC.

This clone was counted only a few times. The chain combines TRBV2 with TRBJ2-5, with D unclear. The CDR3 covers 12 residues. Germline loops: CDR1 SNHLY, CDR2 FYNNEI. CDR3 protein: CCSSERRVTQYF. The DNA for the CDR3 is TGTTGCAGCAGTGAAAGGAGAGTGACCCAGTACTTC.

The chain employs TRBV2 and TRBJ2-7; 10 nucleotides match TRBD1. Germline CDR1 SNHLY, CDR2 FYNNEI. V was clipped by 4 bases and J by 11 bases; unmatched bases: 14. CDR3 length: 15 residues. This CDR3 is CASSGQGATYGQEYF. CDR3 sequence (DNA): TGTGCCAGCAGTGGACAGGGGGCTACTTACGGCCAGGAGTACTTC.

The chain combines TRBV5-6 with TRBJ1-1; D is possibly TRBD1 (6 bases). The length of the CDR3 is 15 residues. CDR1 and CDR2 from the germline V gene are SGHDT and YYEEEE. Trimming pared 1 base from V and 6 bases from J, leaving 16 bases between. In nucleotides, the CDR3 is TGTGCCAGCAGCTTGTGGAATAGGGGGGAGGCTGAAGCTTTCTTT. This translates into CASSLWNRGEAEAFF.

J is TRBJ2-5 and V is TRBV11-1, with D possibly being TRBD1 (6 bases). CDR3 length equals 11 residues. The germline CDR1 and CDR2 sequences are SGHAT and FQDESV (reference sequence). V gave up 3 bases and J gave up 7 bases, with 6 bases separating them. CDR3 loop: CASSLTGTQYF. CDR3 nucleotides: TGTGCCAGCAGCTTGACAGGGACCCAGTACTTC.

The chain carries TRBV7-3 and TRBJ1-2; tentatively, D is TRBD1 (5 bases). Germline CDR1 reads SGHTA; CDR2 reads FQGTGA. This CDR3 region has 13 residues. Trimming pared 5 bases from V and 6 bases from J, leaving 13 bases between. The CDR3 loop reads CASSPSAGDGYTF. The CDR3 region has the DNA TGTGCCAGCAGCCCCTCGGCGGGGGATGGCTACACCTTC.

The chain employs TRBV28 and TRBJ1-1; D remains ambiguous. The CDR3 runs 13 residues. CDR1 MDHEN and CDR2 SYDVKM come from the germline V gene. The V gene lost 3 bases and the J gene lost 3 bases, with 8 bases spanning the gap. This CDR3 reads CASSLFGHTEAFF. The CDR3 nucleotides read TGTGCCAGCAGTTTGTTTGGGCACACTGAAGCTTTCTTT.

Here the CDR3 DNA reads TGCGCCAGCAGCTGGGGGACAGGGGTCTCACCCCTCCACTTT. Encoded protein: CASSWGTGVSPLHF. V gene TRBV5-1 combines with J gene TRBJ1-6; 10 bases are a match to TRBD1. This CDR3 has 14 amino acids. Germline CDR1 SGHRS, CDR2 YFSETQ. The ends lost 3 bases at V and 10 bases at J; junction bases unmatched: 4.

This clone was observed a few times. This sequence joins TRBV5-4 and TRBJ2-1; D is uncertain. The CDR3 is 15 residues long. Trimming removed 4 bases at V and 9 bases at J, with 20 bases between. Germline loops: CDR1 SGHNT, CDR2 YYREEE (reference sequence). This CDR3 reads CASSPHPSNGLEQFF. CDR3 DNA: TGTGCCAGCAGCCCCCACCCATCAAACGGCCTTGAGCAGTTCTTC. Looking up the rest from reference TRBV5-4 and TRBJ2-1 gives the full variable domain: ETGVTQSPTHLIKTRGQQVTLRCSSQSGHNTVSWYQQALGQGPQFIFQYYREEENGRGNFPPRFSGLQFPNYSSELNVNALELDDSALYLCASSPHPSNGLEQFFGPGTRLTVL.

V is TRBV7-9 and J is TRBJ2-1; 10 bases align to TRBD1. V trimming: 3 bases; J trimming: 5 bases; junction bases outside the gene matches: 4. Germline CDR1 and CDR2: SEHNR and FQNEAQ (reference sequence). The CDR3 has 15 residues. CDR3 bases: TGTGCCAGCAGCTTTTTGGGGACAGGGGACAATGAGCAGTTCTTC. Amino acid sequence: CASSFLGTGDNEQFF.

This clone showed up just a few times. The chain combines TRBV6-6 with TRBJ2-7; 13 positions agree with TRBD2. Germline V gene data show CDR1 as MNHNY and CDR2 as SVGAGI (reference sequence). Trimming cost V 3 bases and J 6 bases; bases outside gene matches: 5. The CDR3 is 15 residues long. The CDR3 here is CASSYDGLAGVEQYF. CDR3 bases: TGTGCCAGCAGTTATGATGGACTAGCGGGGGTCGAGCAGTACTTC.

This sequence joins TRBV7-9 and TRBJ1-4, with TRBD1 matching over 8 bases. In germline, CDR1 is SEHNR, CDR2 FQNEAQ (reference sequence). CDR3 length: 15 amino acids. With V trimmed by 3 bases and J by 7 bases, 7 bases remained unmatched. Here the CDR3 DNA reads TGTGCCAGCAGCTTTTCCGGGACAGGAGCTGAAAAACTGTTTTTT. Translating it yields CASSFSGTGAEKLFF. Together with reference TRBV7-9 and TRBJ1-4, the CDR3 gives the full variable domain: DTGVSQNPRHKITKRGQNVTFRCDPISEHNRLYWYRQTLGQGPEFLTYFQNEAQLEKSRLLSDRFSAERPKGSFSTLEIQRTEQGDSAMYLCASSFSGTGAEKLFFGSGTQLSVL.

By share, this clone counts as medium-sized. V is TRBV4-2 and J is TRBJ2-7, with a possible D match to TRBD2 (5 bases). This CDR3 comprises 15 residues. CDR1 and CDR2 (germline): LGHNA, YNFKEQ. The V end lost 1 base, the J end lost 0 bases, and 10 bases lay between the germline ends. The CDR3 loop is CASSQGRGVSYEQYF. The CDR3 coding sequence is TGTGCCAGCAGCCAAGGTCGGGGAGTCTCCTACGAGCAGTACTTC.

V usage is TRBV9 and J usage is TRBJ2-1, with D possibly being TRBD1 or TRBD2 (6 bases each). Trimming left V 6 bases short and J 12 bases short, with 25 bases between. In germline, CDR1 is SGDLS, CDR2 YYNGEE. There are 15 residues in the CDR3. For the CDR3, the DNA is TGTGCCAGCACCGTGCAGCTGGTGGGGGGCCGGGGGCAGTTCTTC. Amino acid sequence: CASTVQLVGGRGQFF.

The chain carries TRBV5-4 and TRBJ2-7; D not certain. The length of the CDR3 is 11 residues. Looked up from germline, CDR1 is SGHNT and CDR2 is YYREEE (reference sequence). Trimming took off 5 bases at V and 4 bases at J, with 7 bases between the two ends. The CDR3 DNA is TGTGCCAGCAGTTTAGGGTACGAGCAGTACTTC. It is translated as CASSLGYEQYF.